This paragraph reports one T cell receptor beta chain. This sample is part of a study of blood T cell repertoires in COVID-19. This CDR3 contains 13 residues. V was clipped by 1 base and J by 7 bases, with 8 bases between them. The assay was immunoSEQ multiplex PCR, and TCRdb's table has in-frame clones only and misses some. The table includes approximately 300,000 clones, around 85% detected once. The chain is built from TRBV12-3 or TRBV12-4 and TRBJ1-5; D not certain. The sequence derives from a woman in her twenties or thirties who had been exposed to COVID-19. Sequenced: PBMCs or T cells enriched from blood (not recorded which). CDR3 sequence (DNA): TGTGCCAGCAGTTTAGGGGGAGGGCAGCCCCAGCATTTT. Its protein product is CASSLGGGQPQHF.